A single sample gave rise to the 22 T cell receptor beta chains below, sequenced in a study of a mutant IDH1 vaccine in newly diagnosed glioma. Sequenced by immunoSEQ multiplex PCR; TCRdb stores in-frame clones only, minus some. The sample yields 45,000 to 60,000 clones, around 89% seen once. The time point here: week 35, safety follow-up. Topical imiquimod was applied with each vaccine dose, which held 300 ug of mutant IDH1 20-mer peptide. These receptors' targets are unknown. Sequences were derived from PBMCs, sampled from a glioma patient whose treatment included an IDH1 peptide vaccine. All receptors come from a woman between 40 and 55 years old with glioma.

The V gene is TRBV7-9, the J gene TRBJ1-1; 9 bases fit TRBD1. CDR3 size: 15 residues. V dropped 1 base and J dropped 3; count of bases not matched to a gene: 3. In germline, CDR1 is SEHNR, CDR2 FQNEAQ (reference sequence). CDR3 loop: CASSLGDRVDTEAFF. The CDR3 DNA reads TGTGCCAGCAGCTTAGGGGACAGGGTGGACACTGAAGCTTTCTTT.

This chain links TRBV18 with TRBJ2-1; D is perhaps TRBD1 (7 bases). There are 17 residues in the CDR3. Germline-derived CDR1 and CDR2 are KGHSH and LQKENI. Trimming removed 3 bases from V and 0 bases from J, with 15 bases in between. The CDR3 nucleotides read TGTGCCAGCTCACCGTCCGGCAGGGGGGCCTCCTACAATGAGCAGTTCTTC. Translated, it gives CASSPSGRGASYNEQFF.

This clone was seen a single time. The gene calls are TRBV9 and TRBJ2-3; D may be TRBD1 (6 bases). The V gene's germline CDR1 is SGDLS and CDR2 YYNGEE. The CDR3 is 15 residues long. The V gene lost 4 bases and the J gene lost 1 base, with 13 bases spanning the gap. CDR3 DNA: TGTGCCAGCAGCTTAAGGACAGCAGGCACAGATACGCAGTATTTT. Amino acids: CASSLRTAGTDTQYF.

V usage is TRBV4-1 and J usage is TRBJ2-3, with D uncertain. The V and J ends lost 4 bases and 0 bases respectively, with 14 bases between them. Germline V gives CDR1 MGHRA, CDR2 YSYEKL. This CDR3 comprises 16 residues. The CDR3 nucleotides are TGCGCCAGCAGCCGCGGCGTTCTGAGTAGCACAGATACGCAGTATTTT. Encoded protein: CASSRGVLSSTDTQYF.

The chain is built from TRBV4-1 and TRBJ2-1; no clear D. Germline CDR1 is MGHRA and CDR2 is YSYEKL. V was pared by 0 bases and J by 6 bases, with 15 bases between. The length of the CDR3 is 16 residues. This CDR3 reads CASSQDLASVGNEQFF. The CDR3 nucleotides are TGCGCCAGCAGCCAAGACCTCGCCTCAGTCGGCAATGAGCAGTTCTTC.

This chain uses TRBV14 with TRBJ2-5; D is perhaps TRBD1 or TRBD2 (6 bases each). Looked up from germline, CDR1 is SGHDN and CDR2 is FVKESK. The CDR3 runs to 15 residues. V was cut by 0 bases and J by 5 bases, with 13 bases left in between. CDR3 nucleotides: TGTGCCAGCAGCCAAGAAAGGGGGGCCGAGGAGACCCAGTACTTC. Its protein product is CASSQERGAEETQYF.

The chain joins TRBV27 to TRBJ1-2; D is possibly TRBD1 (5 bases). In germline, CDR1 is MNHEY, CDR2 SMNVEV (reference sequence). The V end lost 8 bases, the J end lost 7 bases, and 20 bases lay between the germline ends. This CDR3 contains 14 residues. The CDR3 bases are TGTGCCAGCGCCACCGGGACTAGCATTTCTGGCTACACCTTC. This translates into CASATGTSISGYTF.

This rearrangement joins TRBV4-2 to TRBJ2-2; 10 bases fit TRBD1. V was pared by 0 bases and J by 3 bases, with 7 bases of the junction left unmatched. This CDR3 comprises 18 residues. Germline CDR1 reads LGHNA; CDR2 reads YNFKEQ. DNA of the CDR3: TGTGCCAGCAGCCAAGACATGCCGGGACAGGGGTACACCGGGGAGCTGTTTTTT. This gives the protein CASSQDMPGQGYTGELFF.

The rearrangement uses TRBV5-8 and TRBJ2-5; D may match TRBD1 or TRBD2 (5 bases each). The CDR3 is 16 amino acids. Trimming cost V 3 bases and J 0 bases, with 15 bases left between them. Germline V gives CDR1 SGHTS, CDR2 YDEGEE. The CDR3 bases are TGTGCCAGCAGCTCCGGGACCGTATGGTACCAAGAGACCCAGTACTTC. It yields the protein CASSSGTVWYQETQYF.

This clone was counted once. CDR3 nucleotides: TGTGCCAGCAGCCAAGCTGGAATGGCCTCGGACGTAGGTGGGGCCAACGTCCTGACTTTC. It encodes CASSQAGMASDVGGANVLTF. The V call is TRBV14, the J call TRBJ2-6; the D is unclear. Germline CDR1 is SGHDN and CDR2 is FVKESK. Trimming removed 1 base from V and 3 bases from J, with 22 bases in between. This CDR3 is built from 20 residues.

This chain links TRBV5-1 with TRBJ1-1, with 9 bases that match TRBD1. Per the germline V gene, CDR1 is SGHRS and CDR2 is YFSETQ. The J segment lost 3 bases and the V segment lost 4 bases, leaving 10 bases of the junction unmatched. This CDR3 has 16 amino acids. The CDR3 sequence: CASSPGNRGRYTEAFF. The CDR3 region has the DNA TGCGCCAGCAGCCCGGGGAACAGGGGGCGGTACACTGAAGCTTTCTTT.

The table lists this clone with a count of one. V gene TRBV6-5 combines with J gene TRBJ2-7; D is tentatively TRBD1 or TRBD2 (6 bases each). V lost 4 bases and J lost 3, with 19 bases in between. This CDR3 region has 16 residues. CDR1 is MNHEY, CDR2 SVGAGI, per germline. As DNA, the CDR3 is TGTGCCAGCAGTTGGGGGCCAGCGCTGGGGGGCTACGAGCAGTACTTC. As protein: CASSWGPALGGYEQYF.

V is TRBV2 and J is TRBJ2-5, with TRBD2 matching 7 bases. The CDR3 spans 13 residues. Trimming at V came to 8 bases and at J to 2 bases, leaving 5 bases not matched to a gene. Germline CDR1 is SNHLY and CDR2 is FYNNEI. The CDR3 is CASSSGAQETQYF. DNA for the CDR3: TGTGCCAGCTCCAGCGGGGCACAAGAGACCCAGTACTTC.

This clone was picked up a small number of times. The chain recombines TRBV4-1 with TRBJ1-1; 7 nucleotides line up with TRBD1. Trimming removed 4 bases from V and 6 bases from J; junction bases left unmatched: 11. Germline assignment: CDR1 MGHRA and CDR2 YSYEKL. The CDR3 contains 15 residues. CDR3 protein: CASSPQTGRLPEAFF. As DNA, the CDR3 is TGCGCCAGCAGCCCCCAGACAGGGAGGTTGCCTGAAGCTTTCTTT.

The chain carries TRBV5-1 and TRBJ2-7; 9 bases are a match to TRBD2. CDR1 and CDR2 (germline): SGHRS, YFSETQ. The V and J ends lost 0 bases and 3 bases, in that order; junction bases with no gene match: 4. This CDR3 is built from 15 residues. The CDR3 coding sequence is TGCGCCAGCAGCTTGGGGGCTAGCGGGGACTACGAGCAGTACTTC. It encodes CASSLGASGDYEQYF.

This chain links TRBV4-1 with TRBJ2-7, with TRBD1 identical over 8 bases. Germline V lookup: CDR1 MGHRA, CDR2 YSYEKL. This CDR3 has 15 amino acids. V lost 2 bases and J lost 5; bases outside the gene matches: 8. CDR3 nucleotide sequence: TGCGCCAGCAGCCAAAGGCAGGGGGCTGAGCACGAGCAGTACTTC. Amino acids: CASSQRQGAEHEQYF.

The CDR3 DNA is TGTGCCAGCAGCTTCGGGATGGGGGAGCTGTTTTTT. Amino acid sequence: CASSFGMGELFF. The chain links TRBV5-8 to TRBJ2-2; perhaps TRBD2 as D (5 bases). The CDR3 has 12 amino acids. Germline loops: CDR1 SGHTS, CDR2 YDEGEE. V was trimmed by 2 bases and J by 8 bases, leaving 7 bases between them.

The chain uses TRBV18 and TRBJ2-3; TRBD2 might be the D (6 bases). The CDR3 totals 15 residues. V lost 3 bases, J lost 0 bases, and 10 bases lay in between. Germline V lookup: CDR1 KGHSH, CDR2 LQKENI. The chain's CDR3 is CASSPGLTSTDTQYF. DNA for the CDR3: TGTGCCAGCTCACCGGGACTCACTAGCACAGATACGCAGTATTTT.

This clone showed up just a few times. The chain joins TRBV20-1 to TRBJ1-1; no clear D gene. CDR1 is DFQATT and CDR2 is SNEGSKA in the germline V gene (reference sequence). This CDR3 region has 11 residues. The V and J ends lost 7 bases and 2 bases respectively, with 8 bases between them. CDR3 loop: CSVLGNTEAFF. CDR3 DNA sequence: TGCAGTGTACTGGGAAACACTGAAGCTTTCTTT.

This chain connects TRBV29-1 to TRBJ1-1; no definite D call. Germline CDR1 reads SQVTM; CDR2 reads ANQGSEA. The V gene lost 7 bases and the J gene lost 5 bases, with 17 bases spanning the gap. The CDR3 loop spans 13 amino acids. The CDR3 DNA follows: TGCAGCGCTGCCCTTGACTTCGGGACTGAAGCTTTCTTT. This codes for CSAALDFGTEAFF.

This clone showed up just once. The chain couples TRBV5-4 to TRBJ1-3; D might be TRBD1 (5 bases). This CDR3 is 16 amino acids long. Per germline, CDR1 SGHNT and CDR2 YYREEE (reference sequence). Trimming shortened V by 4 bases and J by 0 bases, and 14 bases separated the two germline ends. As DNA, the CDR3 is TGTGCCAGCAGCGATGGGGGACGAAGCTCTGGAAACACCATATATTTT. Its protein product is CASSDGGRSSGNTIYF.

The V call is TRBV5-4, the J call TRBJ2-3, with 7 bases identical to TRBD2. With V trimmed by 1 base and J by 6 bases, 5 bases remained unmatched. The CDR3 totals 14 residues. The germline gives CDR1 SGHNT, CDR2 YYREEE (reference sequence). CDR3 bases: TGTGCCAGCAGCTTGAACGGGGGGTCGGATACGCAGTATTTT. Translated, it gives CASSLNGGSDTQYF.